These 9 T cell receptor beta chains were sequenced from one sample in a study of blood T cells in healthy people across ages. A second PCR of about 7 to 12 cycles used a sample-barcoded 5' primer and a J-beta primer mix. TCRdb re-analysed the 5' RACE reads in MiXCR, keeping a single row per CDR3 protein. The sample has hundreds of thousands of distinct CDR3 sequences, about three fifths seen once; the top ten hold 20% to 25%. Sample: blood. These receptors were collected from a man aged 30 to 39 in good health.

A few counts support this clonotype. The chain carries TRBV4-1 and TRBJ1-4; TRBD1 matches at 7 bases. The V and J ends lost 4 bases and 3 bases, in that order; junction bases with no gene match: 5. This CDR3 spans 15 amino acids. Germline values: CDR1 MGHRA, CDR2 YSYEKL. CDR3 coding DNA: TGCGCCAGCAGCCGAGTTGGGACAGCTAATGAAAAACTGTTTTTT. This translates into CASSRVGTANEKLFF.

The chain couples TRBV6-5 to TRBJ2-5; D ambiguous. The J call may not be correct, given that the DNA end is closer to TRBJ2-7. This CDR3 is built from 12 residues. In germline, CDR1 is MNHEY, CDR2 SVGAGI. CDR3 coding DNA: TGTGCCAGCAGTACGGGCCCTAGCGAGCAGTACTTC. As protein: CASSTGPSEQYF.

In its sample, this clonotype was seen a few times. CDR3 sequence reads: CASSSGTSGNYEQFF. The CDR3 DNA is TGCGCCAGCAGCTCAGGGACTAGCGGGAACTATGAGCAGTTCTTC. The gene calls are TRBV5-1 and TRBJ2-1; 13 bases align to TRBD2. CDR3 size: 15 residues. Germline V gene data show CDR1 as SGHRS and CDR2 as YFSETQ. With 3 bases clipped from V and 8 bases from J, the junction kept 5 bases outside the gene matches.

This clonotype was counted at least ten times. The chain uses TRBV7-2 and TRBJ2-1, with D unclear. The CDR3 is 12 residues long. V shed 11 bases and J shed 6 bases, with 14 bases lying between them. The germline V gene encodes CDR1 SGHTA and CDR2 FQGNSA. In nucleotides, the CDR3 is TGTGCCTCGGCGGTCAGCATCAATGAGCAGTTCTTC. Translating gives CASAVSINEQFF.

In this sample, this clonotype turned up once. The V and J genes are TRBV29-1 and TRBJ2-3; TRBD2 might be the D (6 bases). The CDR3 contains 13 residues. Germline V gene lookup returns CDR1 SQVTM and CDR2 ANQGSEA. Trimming took off 5 bases at V and 2 bases at J, with 11 bases between the two ends. The CDR3 loop is CSVRAGNTDTQYF. CDR3 DNA: TGCAGCGTTAGGGCGGGGAACACAGATACGCAGTATTTT.

This clonotype has more than one count but fewer than ten. The chain employs TRBV20-1 and TRBJ2-7; 8 bases are a match to TRBD1. The CDR3 is 14 amino acids. J was trimmed by 4 bases and V by 8 bases; bases with no gene match: 13. Germline loops: CDR1 DFQATT, CDR2 SNEGSKA (reference sequence). CDR3 sequence reads: CSPQGGTGGYEQYF. CDR3 in DNA: TGCAGTCCACAAGGAGGGACAGGCGGTTACGAGCAGTACTTC.

The chain links TRBV21-1 to TRBJ2-1; the table assigns TRBD2, which was not confirmed against the DNA. TRBV21-1 is listed as a pseudogene. The CDR3 has 14 amino acids. The CDR3 here is CANIPAGSYNEQFF. CDR3 nucleotide sequence: TGTGCCAACATACCAGCGGGCAGCTACAATGAGCAGTTCTTC.

This rearrangement joins TRBV7-2 to TRBJ2-2; D not resolved. Looked up from germline, CDR1 is SGHTA and CDR2 is FQGNSA. Trimming cost V 3 bases and J 8 bases, with 13 bases left between them. The CDR3 runs to 14 residues. CDR3 sequence reads: CASSFYSEWGELFF. In DNA, the CDR3 is TGTGCCAGCAGCTTTTACTCTGAATGGGGGGAGCTGTTTTTT.

The chain couples TRBV11-3 to TRBJ2-1, with TRBD1 matching 7 bases. The ends lost 4 bases at V and 8 bases at J; junction bases unmatched: 11. CDR3 length: 15 amino acids. Germline V gene lookup returns CDR1 SGHNT and CDR2 YENEEA. This CDR3 is CASSSRQGMGDEQFF. The CDR3 DNA reads TGTGCCAGCAGCTCTCGACAGGGAATGGGGGATGAGCAGTTCTTC.